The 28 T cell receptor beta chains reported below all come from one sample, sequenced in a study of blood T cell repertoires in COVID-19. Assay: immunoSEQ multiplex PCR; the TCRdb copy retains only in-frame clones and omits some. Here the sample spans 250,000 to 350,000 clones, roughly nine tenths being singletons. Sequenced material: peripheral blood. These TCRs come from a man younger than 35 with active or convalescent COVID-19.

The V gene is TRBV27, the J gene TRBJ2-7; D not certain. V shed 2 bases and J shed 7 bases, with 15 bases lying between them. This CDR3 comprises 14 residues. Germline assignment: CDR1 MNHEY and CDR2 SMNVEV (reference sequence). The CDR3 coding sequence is TGTGCCAGCAGTTTAGGTCTAGACCCTGGTGAGCAGTACTTC. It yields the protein CASSLGLDPGEQYF.

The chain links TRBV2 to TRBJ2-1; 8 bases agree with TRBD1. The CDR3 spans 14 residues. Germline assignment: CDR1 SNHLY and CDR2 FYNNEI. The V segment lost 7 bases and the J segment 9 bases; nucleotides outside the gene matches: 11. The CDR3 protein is CASIRTGPLGEQFF. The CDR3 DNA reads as TGTGCCAGCATCCGGACAGGGCCCCTGGGTGAGCAGTTCTTC.

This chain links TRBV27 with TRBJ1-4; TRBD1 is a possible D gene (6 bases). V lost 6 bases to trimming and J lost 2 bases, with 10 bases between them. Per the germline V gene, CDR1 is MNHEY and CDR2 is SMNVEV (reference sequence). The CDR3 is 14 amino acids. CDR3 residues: CASRYRVTNEKLFF. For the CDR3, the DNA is TGTGCCAGCAGATACAGGGTGACTAATGAAAAACTGTTTTTT.

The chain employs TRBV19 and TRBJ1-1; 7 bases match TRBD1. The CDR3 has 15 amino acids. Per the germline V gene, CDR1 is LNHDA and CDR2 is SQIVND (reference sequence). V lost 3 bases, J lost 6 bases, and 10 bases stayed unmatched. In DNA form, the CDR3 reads TGTGCCAGTAGTATCGTGTACAGGGGAATTTCTGAAGCTTTCTTT. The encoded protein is CASSIVYRGISEAFF.

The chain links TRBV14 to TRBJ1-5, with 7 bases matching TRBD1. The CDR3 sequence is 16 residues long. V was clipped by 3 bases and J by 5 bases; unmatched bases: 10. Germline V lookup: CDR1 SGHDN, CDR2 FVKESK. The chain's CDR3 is CASSHPDRVEHQPQHF. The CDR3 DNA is TGTGCCAGCAGCCACCCCGACAGGGTCGAACATCAGCCCCAGCATTTT. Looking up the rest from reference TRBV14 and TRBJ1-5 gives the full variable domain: EAGVTQFPSHSVIEKGQTVTLRCDPISGHDNLYWYRRVMGKEIKFLLHFVKESKQDESGMPNNRFLAERTGGTYSTLKVQPAELEDSGVYFCASSHPDRVEHQPQHFGDGTRLSIL.

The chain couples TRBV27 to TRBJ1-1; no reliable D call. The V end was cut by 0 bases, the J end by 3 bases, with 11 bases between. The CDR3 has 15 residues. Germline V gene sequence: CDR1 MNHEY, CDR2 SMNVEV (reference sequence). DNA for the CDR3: TGTGCCAGCAGTTTATCGGCCGGCGGGGACACTGAAGCTTTCTTT. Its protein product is CASSLSAGGDTEAFF.

CDR3 in amino acids: CASSFTGSSYEQYF. CDR3 DNA: TGCGCCAGCAGCTTCACAGGGTCCTCCTACGAGCAGTACTTC. V usage is TRBV5-1 and J usage is TRBJ2-7, with D possibly TRBD1 on 6 matching bases. V was trimmed by 2 bases and J by 0 bases, leaving 9 bases between them. Germline V gene data show CDR1 as SGHRS and CDR2 as YFSETQ. The CDR3 runs 14 residues.

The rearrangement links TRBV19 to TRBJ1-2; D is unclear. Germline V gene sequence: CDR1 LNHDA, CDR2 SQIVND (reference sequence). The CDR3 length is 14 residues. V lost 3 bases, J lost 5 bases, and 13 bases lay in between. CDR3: CASSINAGPYGYTF. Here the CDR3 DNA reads TGTGCCAGTAGTATTAATGCAGGCCCTTATGGCTACACCTTC. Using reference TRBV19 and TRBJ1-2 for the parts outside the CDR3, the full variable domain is DGGITQSPKYLFRKEGQNVTLSCEQNLNHDAMYWYRQDPGQGLRLIYYSQIVNDFQKGDIAEGYSVSREKKESFPLTVTSAQKNPTAFYLCASSINAGPYGYTFGSGTRLTVV.

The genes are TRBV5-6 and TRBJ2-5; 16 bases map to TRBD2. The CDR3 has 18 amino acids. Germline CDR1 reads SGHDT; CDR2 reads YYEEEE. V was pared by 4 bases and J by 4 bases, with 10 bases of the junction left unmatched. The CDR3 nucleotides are TGTGCCAGCAGCCAATTCGGGACTAGCGGGAGGGGGCGAGAGACCCAGTACTTC. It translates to CASSQFGTSGRGRETQYF.

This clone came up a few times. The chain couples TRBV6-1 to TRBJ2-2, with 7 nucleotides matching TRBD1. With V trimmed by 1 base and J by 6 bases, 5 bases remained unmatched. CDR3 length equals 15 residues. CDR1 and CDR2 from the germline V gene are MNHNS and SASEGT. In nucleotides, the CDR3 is TGTGCCAGCAGTGAAGAAATTACAGGGGCCGGGGAGCTGTTTTTT. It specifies CASSEEITGAGELFF.

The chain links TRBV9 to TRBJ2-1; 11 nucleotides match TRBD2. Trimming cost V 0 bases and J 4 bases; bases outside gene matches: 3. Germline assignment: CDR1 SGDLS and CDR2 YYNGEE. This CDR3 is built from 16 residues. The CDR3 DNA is TGTGCCAGCAGCGTAGGGGGACTAGCGGATTACAATGAGCAGTTCTTC. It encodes CASSVGGLADYNEQFF.

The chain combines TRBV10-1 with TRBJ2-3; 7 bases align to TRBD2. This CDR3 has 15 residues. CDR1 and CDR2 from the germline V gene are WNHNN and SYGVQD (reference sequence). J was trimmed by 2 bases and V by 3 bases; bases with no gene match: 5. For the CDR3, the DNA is TGCGCCAGCAGTGACTCCGGGGGGTCCACAGATACGCAGTATTTT. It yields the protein CASSDSGGSTDTQYF.

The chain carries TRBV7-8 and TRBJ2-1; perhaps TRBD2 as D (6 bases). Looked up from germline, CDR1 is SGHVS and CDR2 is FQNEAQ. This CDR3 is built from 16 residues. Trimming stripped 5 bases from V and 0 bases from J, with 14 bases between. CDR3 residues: CASSNKAGSSYNEQFF. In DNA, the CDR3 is TGTGCCAGCAGCAACAAGGCGGGGAGCTCCTACAATGAGCAGTTCTTC.

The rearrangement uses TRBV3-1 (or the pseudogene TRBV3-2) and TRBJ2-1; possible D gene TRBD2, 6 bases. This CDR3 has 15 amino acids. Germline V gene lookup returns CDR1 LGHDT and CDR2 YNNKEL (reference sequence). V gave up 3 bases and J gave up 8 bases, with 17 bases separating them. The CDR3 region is CASSQGYPSGDEQFF. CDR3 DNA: TGTGCCAGCAGCCAGGGATACCCGTCGGGGGATGAGCAGTTCTTC.

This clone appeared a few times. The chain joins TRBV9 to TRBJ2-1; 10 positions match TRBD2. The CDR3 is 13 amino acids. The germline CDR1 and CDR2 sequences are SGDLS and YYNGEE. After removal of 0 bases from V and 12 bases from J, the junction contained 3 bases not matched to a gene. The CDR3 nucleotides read TGTGCCAGCAGCGTAGGGGTAGCGGGAGGGCAGTTCTTC. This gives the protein CASSVGVAGGQFF. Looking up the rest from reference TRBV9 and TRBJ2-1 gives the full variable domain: DSGVTQTPKHLITATGQRVTLRCSPRSGDLSVYWYQQSLDQGLQFLIQYYNGEERAKGNILERFSAQQFPDLHSELNLSSLELGDSALYFCASSVGVAGGQFFGPGTRLTVL.

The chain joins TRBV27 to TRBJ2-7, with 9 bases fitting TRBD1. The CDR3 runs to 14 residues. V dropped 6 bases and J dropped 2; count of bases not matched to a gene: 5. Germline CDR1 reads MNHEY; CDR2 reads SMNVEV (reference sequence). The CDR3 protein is CASSLTGGPYEQYF. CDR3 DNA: TGTGCCAGCAGCCTGACAGGGGGTCCCTACGAGCAGTACTTC.

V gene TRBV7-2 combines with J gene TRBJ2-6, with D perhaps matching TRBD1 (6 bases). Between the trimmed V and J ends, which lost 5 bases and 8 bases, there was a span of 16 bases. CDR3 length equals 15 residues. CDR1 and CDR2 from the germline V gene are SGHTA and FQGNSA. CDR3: CASSTDLGDTNVLTF. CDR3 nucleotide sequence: TGTGCCAGCAGCACCGATCTTGGGGACACCAACGTCCTGACTTTC.

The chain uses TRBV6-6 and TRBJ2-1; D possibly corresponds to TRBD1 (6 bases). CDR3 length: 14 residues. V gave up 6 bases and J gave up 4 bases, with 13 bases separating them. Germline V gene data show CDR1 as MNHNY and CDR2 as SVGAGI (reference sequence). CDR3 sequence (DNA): TGTGCCAGCAGCCCTACAGGGATTTACAATGAGCAGTTCTTC. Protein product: CASSPTGIYNEQFF.

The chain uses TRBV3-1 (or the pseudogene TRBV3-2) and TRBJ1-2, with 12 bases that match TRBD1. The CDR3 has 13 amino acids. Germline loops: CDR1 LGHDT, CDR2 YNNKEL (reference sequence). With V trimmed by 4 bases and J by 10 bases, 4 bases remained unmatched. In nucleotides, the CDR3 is TGTGCCAGCAGCCCCGGGACAGGGGGCGTCTACACCTTC. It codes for CASSPGTGGVYTF.

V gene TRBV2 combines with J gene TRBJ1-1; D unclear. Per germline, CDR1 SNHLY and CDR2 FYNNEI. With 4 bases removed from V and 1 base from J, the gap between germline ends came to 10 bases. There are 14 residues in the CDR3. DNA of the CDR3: TGTGCCAGCAGTGGTACCCGCAGGAACACTGAAGCTTTCTTT. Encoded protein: CASSGTRRNTEAFF.

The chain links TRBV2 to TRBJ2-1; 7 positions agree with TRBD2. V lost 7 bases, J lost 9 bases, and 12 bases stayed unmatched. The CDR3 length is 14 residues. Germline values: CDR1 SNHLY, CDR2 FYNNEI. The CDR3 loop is CASMGLTVGGEQFF. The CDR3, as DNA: TGTGCCAGCATGGGACTAACCGTCGGGGGTGAGCAGTTCTTC.

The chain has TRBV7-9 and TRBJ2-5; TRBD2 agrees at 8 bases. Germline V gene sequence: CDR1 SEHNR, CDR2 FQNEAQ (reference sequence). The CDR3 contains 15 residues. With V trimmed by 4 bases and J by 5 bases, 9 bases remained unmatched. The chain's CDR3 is CASSSPAGARETQYF. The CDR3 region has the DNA TGTGCCAGCAGCTCTCCAGCGGGAGCGAGGGAGACCCAGTACTTC.

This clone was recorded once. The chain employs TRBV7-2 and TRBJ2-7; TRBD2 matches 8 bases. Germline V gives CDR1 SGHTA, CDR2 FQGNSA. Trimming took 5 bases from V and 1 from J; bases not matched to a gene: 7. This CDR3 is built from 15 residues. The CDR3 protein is CASSPLTGGSYEQYF. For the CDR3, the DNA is TGTGCCAGCAGCCCCCTAACGGGAGGGTCCTACGAGCAGTACTTC.

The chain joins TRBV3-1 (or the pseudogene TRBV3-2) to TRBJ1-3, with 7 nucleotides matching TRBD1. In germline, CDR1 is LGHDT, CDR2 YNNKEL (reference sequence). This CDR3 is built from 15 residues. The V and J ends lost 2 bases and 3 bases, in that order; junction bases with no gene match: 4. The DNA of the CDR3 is TGTGCCAGCAGCCAACCCCAGGGGGATGGAAACACCATATATTTT. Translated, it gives CASSQPQGDGNTIYF.

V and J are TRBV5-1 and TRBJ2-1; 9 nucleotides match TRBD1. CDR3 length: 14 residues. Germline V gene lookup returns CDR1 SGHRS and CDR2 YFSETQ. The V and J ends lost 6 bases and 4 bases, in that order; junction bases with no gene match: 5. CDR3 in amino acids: CASTRDRVYNEQFF. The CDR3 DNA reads TGCGCCAGCACCCGGGACAGGGTTTACAATGAGCAGTTCTTC.

CDR3 nucleotide sequence: TGTGCCAGCAGTCCCTCTTGGGACAGGGAAGAGACCCAGTACTTC. Translation: CASSPSWDREETQYF. This chain uses TRBV27 with TRBJ2-5; 9 nucleotides match TRBD1. Germline-derived CDR1 and CDR2 are MNHEY and SMNVEV (reference sequence). The CDR3 extends over 15 amino acids. The junction had 7 bases not matched to a gene; V was cut back by 5 bases and J by 3 bases.

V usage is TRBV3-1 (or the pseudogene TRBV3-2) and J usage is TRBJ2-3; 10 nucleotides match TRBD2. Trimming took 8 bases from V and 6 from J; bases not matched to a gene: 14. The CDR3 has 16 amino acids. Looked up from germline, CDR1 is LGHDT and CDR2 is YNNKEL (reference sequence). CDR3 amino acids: CASSQTKTSGLDTQYF. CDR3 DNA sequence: TGTGCCAGCTCCCAAACTAAGACTAGCGGGTTGGATACGCAGTATTTT.

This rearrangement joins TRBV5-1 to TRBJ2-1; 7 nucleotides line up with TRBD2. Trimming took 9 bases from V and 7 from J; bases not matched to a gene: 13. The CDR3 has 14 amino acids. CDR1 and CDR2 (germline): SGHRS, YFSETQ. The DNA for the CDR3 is TGCGCCACCAAACCCCCCTGGACTAGAAATGAGCAGTTCTTC. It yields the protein CATKPPWTRNEQFF.